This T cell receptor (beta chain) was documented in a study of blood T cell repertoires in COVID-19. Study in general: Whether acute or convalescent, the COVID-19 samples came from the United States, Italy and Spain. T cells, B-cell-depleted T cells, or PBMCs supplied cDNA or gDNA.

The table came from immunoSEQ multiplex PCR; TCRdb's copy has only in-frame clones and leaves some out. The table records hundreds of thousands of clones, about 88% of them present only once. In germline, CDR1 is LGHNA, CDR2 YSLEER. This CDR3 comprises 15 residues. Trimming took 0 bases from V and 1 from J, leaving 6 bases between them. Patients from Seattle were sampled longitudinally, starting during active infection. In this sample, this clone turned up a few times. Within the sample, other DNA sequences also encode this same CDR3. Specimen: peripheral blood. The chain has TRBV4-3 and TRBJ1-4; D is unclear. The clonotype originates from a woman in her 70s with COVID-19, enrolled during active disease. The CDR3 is CASSQDSGTNEKLFF. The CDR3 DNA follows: TGCGCCAGCAGCCAAGATTCGGGAACTAATGAAAAACTGTTTTTT.